A single sample gave rise to the 26 T cell receptor beta chains below, sequenced in a study of human T cells and chemical hapten exposure. TCRdb processed the RACE reads anew with MiXCR; each CDR3 protein has one entry. Found here are fewer than 85,000 distinct CDR3 sequences, about 9.9% of them singletons; the top ten hold around 1.4%. Regarding time point: patch test 2, 6 weeks after DPC sensitization. Treatment reported: therapeutic diphenylcyclopropenone sensitization with weekly scalp DPC. The input for sequencing was whole blood, taken in connection with sensitization to the hapten diphenylcyclopropenone (DPC). The origin of the receptors is a young man with alopecia areata. Some clones in this sample may be carry-over from other donors' samples.

At least ten counts were recorded for this clonotype. The chain is built from TRBV6-1 and TRBJ2-3; 8 bases align to TRBD2. The germline V gene encodes CDR1 MNHNS and CDR2 SASEGT. The junction had 8 bases not matched to a gene; V was cut back by 4 bases and J by 2 bases. The CDR3 contains 16 residues. The CDR3 coding sequence is TGTGCCAGCAGTGCAAGCGGGGGAGGACCCACAGATACGCAGTATTTT. This codes for CASSASGGGPTDTQYF.

The CDR3 DNA reads TGCAGCGTTGAGCTTCAGGGGGTCCCTGAAGCTTTCTTT. It specifies CSVELQGVPEAFF. The chain employs TRBV29-1 and TRBJ1-1, with TRBD1 identical over 7 bases. The trim removed 3 bases at V and 6 bases at J, leaving 7 bases unmatched. CDR3 size: 13 residues. Germline V CDR1 and CDR2: SQVTM, ANQGSEA.

This clonotype was counted many times. The chain combines TRBV6-5 with TRBJ2-2; D perhaps matches TRBD2 (6 bases). V shed 2 bases and J shed 7 bases, with 11 bases lying between them. Germline V gene lookup returns CDR1 MNHEY and CDR2 SVGAGI. This CDR3 contains 14 residues. CDR3 protein: CASSYGGFNGELFF. The CDR3, as DNA: TGTGCCAGCAGTTACGGGGGGTTCAACGGGGAGCTGTTTTTT.

CDR3 bases: TGTGCCAGCAGCTTAACAGGGGTAGGCAATCAGCCCCAGCATTTT. Translating it yields CASSLTGVGNQPQHF. This chain links TRBV7-9 with TRBJ1-5, with TRBD1 matching 7 bases. This CDR3 spans 15 amino acids. Germline values: CDR1 SEHNR, CDR2 FQNEAQ (reference sequence). The V and J ends lost 2 bases and 2 bases, in that order; junction bases with no gene match: 3.

This clonotype was picked up a small number of times. The rearrangement links TRBV4-3 to TRBJ2-2, with D unclear. Germline CDR1 LGHNA, CDR2 YSLEER. V was pared by 4 bases and J by 3 bases, with 12 bases between. The CDR3 loop spans 15 amino acids. CDR3 DNA: TGCGCCAGCAGCCCCCACAGAGAGGACACCGGGGAGCTGTTTTTT. This sequence encodes CASSPHREDTGELFF.

The sample holds many counts of this clonotype. V and J are TRBV7-9 and TRBJ1-6; maybe TRBD1 (5 bases). CDR1 and CDR2 from the germline V gene are SEHNR and FQNEAQ (reference sequence). The germline V and J ends were trimmed by 5 bases and 9 bases, with 17 bases remaining between them. The CDR3 has 15 amino acids. The CDR3 nucleotides are TGTGCCAGCAGCCGTGCCGGGGGTGAAGGTTCACCCCTCCACTTT. It codes for CASSRAGGEGSPLHF.

Many counts were recorded for this clonotype. J is TRBJ2-1 and V is TRBV12-3 or TRBV12-4, with 11 bases that match TRBD2. The ends lost 5 bases at V and 3 bases at J; junction bases unmatched: 3. The CDR3 loop spans 15 amino acids. As DNA, the CDR3 is TGTGCCAGCAGTGGAACTAGCGGGGGCTACAATGAGCAGTTCTTC. Protein: CASSGTSGGYNEQFF.

This clonotype showed up many times. The chain is built from TRBV20-1 and TRBJ2-7; D is perhaps TRBD2 (6 bases). Trimming pared 0 bases from V and 2 bases from J, leaving 17 bases between. The germline CDR1 and CDR2 sequences are DFQATT and SNEGSKA (reference sequence). This CDR3 is 16 amino acids long. DNA for the CDR3: TGCAGTGCTAGAGATCACTGGGCAGGGAGGACCTACGAGCAGTACTTC. This translates into CSARDHWAGRTYEQYF.

In its sample, this clonotype was seen a few times. V gene TRBV7-2 combines with J gene TRBJ2-3; D perhaps matches TRBD2 (5 bases). Trimming cost V 5 bases and J 2 bases, with 14 bases left between them. The CDR3 length is 15 residues. Germline V lookup: CDR1 SGHTA, CDR2 FQGNSA. The CDR3 bases are TGTGCCAGCAGCCCCCTCCGGACTTACACAGATACGCAGTATTTT. Translation gives CASSPLRTYTDTQYF.

The chain has TRBV25-1 and TRBJ2-5, with D unresolved. Trimming took 7 bases from V and 5 from J, leaving 8 bases between them. Looked up from germline, CDR1 is MGHDK and CDR2 is SYGVNS. CDR3 length equals 11 residues. CDR3 sequence: CASTMSETQYF. The CDR3 DNA follows: TGTGCCAGCACCATGAGCGAGACCCAGTACTTC.

In this sample, this clonotype turned up many times. J is TRBJ1-3 and V is TRBV4-3; no definite D call. CDR3 size: 15 residues. V was clipped by 0 bases and J by 0 bases, with 6 bases between them. Per germline, CDR1 LGHNA and CDR2 YSLEER. CDR3 in DNA: TGCGCCAGCAGCCAAGACAGATCCTCTGGAAACACCATATATTTT. Its translation is CASSQDRSSGNTIYF.

This clonotype has only a few counts. Here the CDR3 reads CASSQQLAGGRTDTQYF. In DNA form, the CDR3 reads TGCGCCAGCAGTCAGCAACTAGCGGGGGGACGCACAGATACGCAGTATTTT. The V and J genes are TRBV23-1 and TRBJ2-3; 12 nucleotides align to TRBD2. TRBV23-1 is flagged as an ORF with uncertain function. The V and J ends lost 3 bases and 1 base, in that order; junction bases with no gene match: 5. The CDR3 runs to 17 residues.

This clonotype showed up many times. The chain is built from TRBV12-5 and TRBJ1-2; TRBD1 aligns across 7 bases. The germline V gene has CDR1 LGHNT and CDR2 FRNRAP. V lost 1 base to trimming and J lost 8 bases; unmatched junction nucleotides: 7. This CDR3 comprises 14 residues. The CDR3 coding sequence is TGTGCTAGTGGTTTGGAGTTCGGGACAGAAGGCTACACCTTC. Translation: CASGLEFGTEGYTF.

This clonotype came up many times. The chain employs TRBV6-5 and TRBJ2-5; D is unresolved. The CDR3 totals 13 residues. Germline V CDR1 and CDR2: MNHEY, SVGAGI. Trimming stripped 7 bases from V and 5 bases from J, with 14 bases between. The CDR3 protein is CASMGGPRETQYF. The CDR3, as DNA: TGTGCCAGCATGGGTGGCCCTAGGGAGACCCAGTACTTC.

The rearrangement links TRBV6-5 to TRBJ1-5; 9 nucleotides line up with TRBD1. CDR1 and CDR2 from the germline V gene are MNHEY and SVGAGI. The length of the CDR3 is 15 residues. The V gene end was trimmed by 5 bases and the J gene end by 2 bases; junction bases not matched to a gene: 4. CDR3 loop: CASSRTGAGNQPQHF. CDR3 coding DNA: TGTGCCAGCAGTCGGACAGGGGCAGGCAATCAGCCCCAGCATTTT.

At least ten counts were recorded for this clonotype. This chain joins TRBV19 and TRBJ2-1; D is unresolved. Deletions cut 9 bases from V and 1 base from J, with 13 bases between. This CDR3 is 14 amino acids long. CDR1 is LNHDA, CDR2 SQIVND, per germline (reference sequence). CDR3 coding DNA: TGTGCCAGCCAACCCGGCAGGTCCTACAATGAGCAGTTCTTC. Translation: CASQPGRSYNEQFF.

This clonotype was seen many times. V is TRBV6-2 or TRBV6-3 and J is TRBJ2-5; D is unclear. The ends were cut back, 2 bases at V and 2 bases at J, with 9 bases in the middle. Germline values: CDR1 MNHEY, CDR2 SVGEGT. The CDR3 has 14 residues. The chain's CDR3 is CASSYIAAQETQYF. DNA for the CDR3: TGTGCCAGCAGTTACATCGCAGCTCAAGAGACCCAGTACTTC.

This clonotype was counted a few times. The DNA for the CDR3 is TGTGCCAGCAGCTTGGAAATCTACACCTTC. It encodes CASSLEIYTF. The chain combines TRBV5-8 with TRBJ1-2, with no clear D. Trimming cost V 0 bases and J 10 bases, with 4 bases left between them. CDR1 and CDR2 (germline): SGHTS, YDEGEE. This CDR3 has 10 amino acids.

This clonotype occurred many times. This chain joins TRBV6-5 and TRBJ1-6; D uncertain. This CDR3 region has 15 residues. Trimming took off 0 bases at V and 8 bases at J, with 11 bases between the two ends. CDR1 MNHEY and CDR2 SVGAGI come from the germline V gene. CDR3 region: CASSYSFGSDSPLHF. The CDR3 nucleotides read TGTGCCAGCAGTTACTCGTTTGGGAGCGATTCACCCCTCCACTTT.

This clonotype appeared many times. The chain carries TRBV7-2 and TRBJ2-3, with 8 bases aligning to TRBD1. This CDR3 spans 15 amino acids. The germline CDR1 and CDR2 sequences are SGHTA and FQGNSA. The V and J ends lost 8 bases and 2 bases, in that order; junction bases with no gene match: 9. The CDR3 coding sequence is TGTGCCAGCCACAGGGGGGACATCTCCACAGATACGCAGTATTTT. This translates into CASHRGDISTDTQYF.

The gene calls are TRBV7-3 and TRBJ2-2, with 9 bases aligning to TRBD2. Germline CDR1 SGHTA, CDR2 FQGTGA. J was trimmed by 2 bases and V by 5 bases; bases with no gene match: 9. There are 17 residues in the CDR3. The CDR3 region is CASSPSRAGGNTGELFF. The CDR3 DNA sequence: TGTGCCAGCAGCCCTAGCCGAGCGGGGGGTAACACCGGGGAGCTGTTTTTT.

The J gene is TRBJ1-2, the V gene TRBV12-3 or TRBV12-4, with D possibly matching TRBD1 (5 bases). Trimming shortened V by 1 base and J by 9 bases, and 21 bases separated the two germline ends. This CDR3 has 16 residues. The DNA of the CDR3 is TGTGCCAGCAGTTTAGAGACCGGGACTCTGGGTCTGAGCTACACCTTC. It specifies CASSLETGTLGLSYTF.

This clonotype was seen ten or more times. The gene calls are TRBV11-2 and TRBJ1-1; no firm D call. There are 13 residues in the CDR3. Germline V gene data show CDR1 as SGHAT and CDR2 as FQNNGV. V was pared by 3 bases and J by 3 bases, with 8 bases between. CDR3 sequence reads: CASSLLRDTEAFF. CDR3 DNA sequence: TGTGCCAGCAGCTTGTTGCGGGACACTGAAGCTTTCTTT.

The rearrangement uses TRBV28 and TRBJ1-1; D possibly corresponds to TRBD1 (5 bases). Trimming pared 7 bases from V and 2 bases from J, leaving 11 bases between. Germline lookup yields CDR1 MDHEN and CDR2 SYDVKM. This CDR3 has 13 amino acids. The CDR3 DNA follows: TGTGCCAGCAAGCGGGGCGTCAACACTGAAGCTTTCTTT. Encoded protein: CASKRGVNTEAFF.

The genes are TRBV25-1 and TRBJ1-4, with D unclear. This CDR3 has 14 amino acids. The V gene lost 3 bases and the J gene lost 8 bases, with 13 bases spanning the gap. Per germline, CDR1 MGHDK and CDR2 SYGVNS. The CDR3 sequence is CASSDSRVREKLFF. The CDR3 coding sequence is TGTGCCAGCAGTGATAGCCGGGTCCGGGAAAAACTGTTTTTT.

The chain couples TRBV29-1 to TRBJ2-5; D remains ambiguous. The V end was cut by 4 bases, the J end by 1 base, with 4 bases between. The CDR3 runs 11 residues. In germline, CDR1 is SQVTM, CDR2 ANQGSEA. In nucleotides, the CDR3 is TGCAGCGTTGCTGGCCAAGAGACCCAGTACTTC. The encoded protein is CSVAGQETQYF.